This T cell receptor beta chain appears in the sequencing data of a study of T-cell reconstitution after alpha-beta-depleted transplantation in children. Preparation of the TCRbeta library was carried out with unique molecular identifiers. TCRdb redid the calling of the PCR reads with MiXCR, one entry per CDR3 protein. This table holds 420,000 or so distinct CDR3 sequences, about 11% found once. The V and J ends lost 8 bases and 4 bases, in that order; junction bases with no gene match: 8. Germline-derived CDR1 and CDR2 are GTSNPN and SVGIG (reference sequence). The CDR3 is made up of 14 amino acids.

The sequence was obtained from a human donor who donated a stem cell graft to a child with acute myeloid leukemia. The rearrangement uses TRBV30 and TRBJ2-1; 10 positions match TRBD2. This material consisted of PBMCs from the stem cell graft donor, taken from the stem cell graft. As DNA, the CDR3 is TGTGCCGGCCGAACTAGCGGGACTTACAATGAGCAGTTCTTC. Translating it yields CAGRTSGTYNEQFF.